The 23 T cell receptor beta chains presented below share a single source sample, sequenced in a study of blood T cell repertoires in COVID-19 (TCRdb year 2020). Library method: the immunoSEQ multiplex PCR assay. TCRdb holds this immuneACCESS table with in-frame rearrangements only. Some clones are missing; in checked studies, unresolved V genes explain under half, and the rest has no known cause. This sample is represented by 330,000 or so clones; about nine tenths of them were singletons. Clones ranked in the top ten supply around 9.9% of the sample. The material sequenced was peripheral blood. The receptors were sampled from a man aged 30-40 years with COVID-19, enrolled during active disease.

This chain uses TRBV19 with TRBJ2-3; 7 bases align to TRBD1. The V segment lost 7 bases and the J segment 7 bases; nucleotides outside the gene matches: 14. Per germline, CDR1 LNHDA and CDR2 SQIVND (reference sequence). The CDR3 has 15 amino acids. The CDR3 nucleotides are TGTGCCAGTAATGACCGGACAGGTTGGCCAAATACGCAGTATTTT. Its protein product is CASNDRTGWPNTQYF.

CDR3 sequence (DNA): TGTGCCAACCCGGACAGGGGGGCAGCCTACGAGCAGTACTTC. As protein: CANPDRGAAYEQYF. The rearrangement uses TRBV6-4 and TRBJ2-7; 10 positions match TRBD1. The CDR3 sequence is 14 residues long. V lost 10 bases, J lost 2 bases, and 8 bases stayed unmatched. Looked up from germline, CDR1 is MRHNA and CDR2 is SNTAGT.

V gene TRBV11-2 combines with J gene TRBJ2-2; TRBD1 matches 8 bases. Germline V gene lookup returns CDR1 SGHAT and CDR2 FQNNGV. J was trimmed by 4 bases and V by 7 bases; bases with no gene match: 8. The CDR3 runs 15 residues. CDR3 nucleotide sequence: TGTGCCAGCACCCAGGGGGCTAGCTCCACCGGGGAGCTGTTTTTT. Residues: CASTQGASSTGELFF.

The chain employs TRBV5-4 and TRBJ2-5; a weak D match, TRBD2 (7 bases). This CDR3 is built from 15 residues. With 5 bases removed from V and 1 base from J, the gap between germline ends came to 15 bases. Germline CDR1 and CDR2: SGHNT and YYREEE (reference sequence). The chain's CDR3 is CASSWRRGRQETQYF. The CDR3 region has the DNA TGTGCCAGCAGTTGGAGGCGGGGGCGCCAAGAGACCCAGTACTTC. Complete variable domain (other parts from reference TRBV5-4 and TRBJ2-5): ETGVTQSPTHLIKTRGQQVTLRCSSQSGHNTVSWYQQALGQGPQFIFQYYREEENGRGNFPPRFSGLQFPNYSSELNVNALELDDSALYLCASSWRRGRQETQYFGPGTRLLVL.

The V call is TRBV19, the J call TRBJ2-5, with 12 positions matching TRBD2. Germline V CDR1 and CDR2: LNHDA, SQIVND (reference sequence). The CDR3 has 17 residues. Losses at the gene ends were 5 bases for V and 5 bases for J; bases not matched to a gene: 12. The chain's CDR3 is CASSPGGLAGGMETQYF. For the CDR3, the DNA is TGTGCCAGTAGTCCGGGAGGCCTAGCGGGGGGGATGGAGACCCAGTACTTC.

The gene calls are TRBV28 and TRBJ1-5; D perhaps matches TRBD1 (5 bases). The V gene lost 3 bases and the J gene lost 4 bases, with 13 bases spanning the gap. Germline loops: CDR1 MDHEN, CDR2 SYDVKM. The CDR3 runs to 15 residues. The CDR3 coding sequence is TGTGCCAGCAGTTTGGGGCAGCTGGGGAATCAGCCCCAGCATTTT. Its translation: CASSLGQLGNQPQHF.

This chain joins TRBV6-6 and TRBJ2-3; 7 positions match TRBD2. The CDR3 extends over 13 amino acids. V was pared by 3 bases and J by 6 bases, with 3 bases of the junction left unmatched. The V gene's germline CDR1 is MNHNY and CDR2 SVGAGI (reference sequence). The CDR3 DNA sequence: TGTGCCAGCAGTTATTGGACTAGGGATACGCAGTATTTT. Translating it yields CASSYWTRDTQYF.

The rearrangement uses TRBV6-2 or TRBV6-3 and TRBJ1-5, with a weak D call TRBD1 (5 bases). V was pared by 4 bases and J by 3 bases, with 13 bases between. Looked up from germline, CDR1 is MNHEY and CDR2 is SVGEGT. The CDR3 loop spans 15 amino acids. CDR3 in amino acids: CASSSWGGNNQPQHF. CDR3 nucleotide sequence: TGTGCCAGCAGTTCCTGGGGGGGAAACAATCAGCCCCAGCATTTT.

CDR3 sequence (DNA): TGTGCCAGCAGCCATCCCTACGACAGGGTGCACACTGAAGCTTTCTTT. Protein: CASSHPYDRVHTEAFF. The chain links TRBV14 to TRBJ1-1; TRBD1 matches at 7 bases. The CDR3 sequence is 16 residues long. Germline loops: CDR1 SGHDN, CDR2 FVKESK. Trimming took 3 bases from V and 3 from J; bases not matched to a gene: 10.

The chain combines TRBV19 with TRBJ1-1; 7 nucleotides align to TRBD1. The germline V gene has CDR1 LNHDA and CDR2 SQIVND (reference sequence). The length of the CDR3 is 15 residues. V lost 5 bases, J lost 4 bases, and 10 bases stayed unmatched. CDR3 DNA: TGTGCCAGTAGTTTTCGGACAGGACGGGGCACTGAAGCTTTCTTT. Its protein product is CASSFRTGRGTEAFF.

The chain is built from TRBV7-3 and TRBJ2-3; 9 nucleotides match TRBD1. CDR3 length: 15 amino acids. Germline values: CDR1 SGHTA, CDR2 FQGTGA. V dropped 5 bases and J dropped 4; count of bases not matched to a gene: 7. The chain's CDR3 is CASSQTGTGSDTQYF. The CDR3 DNA reads as TGTGCCAGCAGCCAGACCGGGACAGGGTCAGATACGCAGTATTTT.

The chain carries TRBV7-9 and TRBJ1-2; 9 bases fit TRBD1. V dropped 3 bases and J dropped 6; count of bases not matched to a gene: 2. This CDR3 has 13 residues. Germline lookup yields CDR1 SEHNR and CDR2 FQNEAQ (reference sequence). The DNA for the CDR3 is TGTGCCAGCAGCTTCACAGGGGGCCATGGCTACACCTTC. This encodes CASSFTGGHGYTF.

The chain carries TRBV10-2 and TRBJ1-1; D uncertain. The CDR3 runs to 17 residues. Looked up from germline, CDR1 is WSHSY and CDR2 is SAAADI. V was pared by 0 bases and J by 1 base, with 15 bases between. CDR3 DNA sequence: TGCGCCAGCAGTGAGTCTTTTGTGTTGGAGGCGAACACTGAAGCTTTCTTT. Residues: CASSESFVLEANTEAFF.

This rearrangement joins TRBV29-1 to TRBJ2-1; 7 bases map to TRBD2. Losses at the gene ends were 6 bases for V and 0 bases for J; bases not matched to a gene: 5. CDR1 is SQVTM and CDR2 is ANQGSEA in the germline V gene. There are 14 residues in the CDR3. CDR3 bases: TGCAGCGTCCCGGGGGGTCGCTCCTACAATGAGCAGTTCTTC. Protein: CSVPGGRSYNEQFF.

On this clone itself: The identical CDR3 is also encoded by other nucleotide sequences in the sample. V and J are TRBV18 and TRBJ2-5; 7 bases line up with TRBD1. This CDR3 region has 13 residues. Germline CDR1 and CDR2: KGHSH and LQKENI. With V trimmed by 6 bases and J by 2 bases, 3 bases remained unmatched. CDR3: CASSGDRQETQYF. The CDR3 coding sequence is TGTGCCAGCTCGGGGGACAGACAAGAGACCCAGTACTTC.

The chain links TRBV6-5 to TRBJ2-1; D is unclear. Trimming cost V 2 bases and J 1 base, with 6 bases left between them. Germline CDR1 reads MNHEY; CDR2 reads SVGAGI. The CDR3 is 14 amino acids. The CDR3, as DNA: TGTGCCAGCAGTTACCCCGGGTCCTACAATGAGCAGTTCTTC. Its translation is CASSYPGSYNEQFF.

This clone was counted between two and nine times. The V gene is TRBV19, the J gene TRBJ1-2; 9 nucleotides align to TRBD1. Germline V gene lookup returns CDR1 LNHDA and CDR2 SQIVND (reference sequence). The CDR3 runs 14 residues. The ends lost 1 base at V and 6 bases at J; junction bases unmatched: 3. CDR3 DNA: TGTGCCAGTAGTATAGGGACAGGGGCGGATGGCTACACCTTC. Encoded protein: CASSIGTGADGYTF.

J is TRBJ1-1 and V is TRBV2; D is possibly TRBD1 (5 bases). CDR1 is SNHLY and CDR2 is FYNNEI in the germline V gene. The CDR3 is made up of 13 amino acids. V was pared by 7 bases and J by 5 bases, with 14 bases between. The CDR3 here is CASKGWEGTEAFF. For the CDR3, the DNA is TGTGCCAGCAAAGGTTGGGAGGGGACTGAAGCTTTCTTT. The complete variable domain, with remaining parts taken from reference TRBV2 and TRBJ1-1, reads EPEVTQTPSHQVTQMGQEVILRCVPISNHLYFYWYRQILGQKVEFLVSFYNNEISEKSEIFDDQFSVERPDGSNFTLKIRSTKLEDSAMYFCASKGWEGTEAFFGQGTRLTVV.

The chain employs TRBV7-2 and TRBJ1-5, with D possibly TRBD1 on 6 matching bases. This CDR3 is built from 17 residues. The V gene's germline CDR1 is SGHTA and CDR2 FQGNSA. The V and J ends lost 5 bases and 3 bases respectively, with 20 bases between them. The CDR3 spells CASSPHVFAGDNQPQHF. The DNA for the CDR3 is TGTGCCAGCAGCCCGCACGTCTTCGCAGGGGACAATCAGCCCCAGCATTTT. The complete variable domain, with remaining parts taken from reference TRBV7-2 and TRBJ1-5, reads GAGVSQSPSNKVTEKGKDVELRCDPISGHTALYWYRQSLGQGLEFLIYFQGNSAPDKSGLPSDRFSAERTGGSVSTLTIQRTQQEDSAVYLCASSPHVFAGDNQPQHFGDGTRLSIL.

The chain employs TRBV4-1 and TRBJ1-5, with 9 bases identical to TRBD1. CDR1 and CDR2 from the germline V gene are MGHRA and YSYEKL. With 3 bases clipped from V and 3 bases from J, the junction kept 3 bases outside the gene matches. The CDR3 runs to 15 residues. The CDR3 region has the DNA TGCGCCAGCAGCCAGCGGACAGGGGACAATCAGCCCCAGCATTTT. Protein: CASSQRTGDNQPQHF.

This clone appeared once. This chain connects TRBV3-1 (or the pseudogene TRBV3-2) to TRBJ1-2; the match to TRBD1 covers 8 bases. V was clipped by 1 base and J by 4 bases; unmatched bases: 8. The germline gives CDR1 LGHDT, CDR2 YNNKEL (reference sequence). The CDR3 covers 16 residues. DNA for the CDR3: TGTGCCAGCAGCCAAGGGGCGCAGGGGGCCCTCTATGGCTACACCTTC. Encoded protein: CASSQGAQGALYGYTF.

This clone was counted once. This chain joins TRBV5-6 and TRBJ1-5, with 7 bases lining up with TRBD1. From germline, CDR1 is SGHDT and CDR2 YYEEEE. This CDR3 comprises 14 residues. Trimming removed 1 base from V and 6 bases from J; junction bases left unmatched: 4. The CDR3 loop reads CASSLRGGGQPQHF. The CDR3 DNA sequence: TGTGCCAGCAGCTTGCGAGGGGGCGGTCAGCCCCAGCATTTT.

This chain links TRBV19 with TRBJ2-1, with no clear D. CDR1 and CDR2 from the germline V gene are LNHDA and SQIVND (reference sequence). The CDR3 has 15 residues. Deletions cut 7 bases from V and 0 bases from J, with 13 bases between. This CDR3 reads CASTQTVSSYNEQFF. The CDR3 coding sequence is TGTGCCAGTACCCAAACCGTTAGCTCCTACAATGAGCAGTTCTTC.